This note documents a single TCR beta chain sequence. What it recognizes is unknown. The record originates from a study of shared clonotypes between healthy human individuals. The input for sorted-subset replicate PCRs was approximately 200 ng DNA, tens of thousands of T cell genomes. Generated by immunoSEQ multiplex PCR, the TCRdb table keeps only in-frame clones and is missing some. The table has around 700,000 clones, around four fifths seen once. Whole-study findings and limits: When naive CD4 clonotypes were compared across a handful of donors, around 5% were shared.

The CD4+ fraction was divided into a CD45RA+ naive subset and a CD45RA-negative memory subset. Germline assignment: CDR1 MDHEN and CDR2 SYDVKM. CDR3 size: 16 residues. The V and J ends lost 6 bases and 2 bases respectively, with 18 bases between them. Sequencing was carried out using memory CD4+ T cells sorted from blood. Subset of the sample: CD45RA-negative fraction. This chain joins TRBV28 and TRBJ2-3; D is perhaps TRBD2 (6 bases). This clonotype was sampled from a woman aged 30 to 39 in good health. CDR3: CASSKTRGIFTDTQYF. The CDR3, as DNA: TGTGCCAGCAGCAAAACCCGGGGGATTTTCACAGATACGCAGTATTTT.